This TCR beta chain was captured by sequencing in a study of beta chain features in type 1 diabetes. Study observations and caveats: Reads derived from cDNA could over-represent cells showing high TCR expression. Insertions were fewer and deletions more numerous at VDJ junctions in type 1 diabetes patients. TCRB CDR3s were moderately but significantly shorter in Type 1 diabetes patients in all four CD4+ subsets.

The trim removed 5 bases at V and 5 bases at J, leaving 6 bases unmatched. The CDR3 sequence is 14 residues long. Germline assignment: CDR1 SGHTA and CDR2 FQGTGA. Sequenced material consisted of expressed TCRB transcripts (all of the isolated RNA was reverse transcribed). The assay was immunoSEQ multiplex PCR, and TCRdb's table has in-frame clones only and misses some. The data contain approximately 160,000 clones, about 8.5% of them seen just once; the ten biggest clones take up approximately 0.65%. There are many counts of this clone. Its matching antigen is unknown. V usage is TRBV7-3 and J usage is TRBJ2-5, with 9 bases identical to TRBD2. The sequence was collected from a man younger than 30 in good health. Sequencing was done on a sample of central memory CD4+ T cells from blood. The chain's CDR3 is CASSDSGRVETQYF. In DNA form, the CDR3 reads TGTGCCAGCAGCGATAGCGGGAGAGTGGAGACCCAGTACTTC. The whole variable domain, filled in from reference TRBV7-3 and TRBJ2-5, reads GAGVSQTPSNKVTEKGKYVELRCDPISGHTALYWYRQSLGQGPEFLIYFQGTGAADDSGLPNDRFFAVRPEGSVSTLKIQRTERGDSAVYLCASSDSGRVETQYFGPGTRLLVL.